These 11 T cell receptor beta chains originate from one sample sequenced in a study of cytomegalovirus exposure and HLA in healthy donors. Some clones are missing from TCRdb's copy, which holds only in-frame ones; the method was immunoSEQ multiplex PCR. The sample yields fewer than 200,000 clones, 80% to 85% seen once. Sequences were obtained from PBMCs. The receptors come from a woman younger than 35 in good health and CMV-seropositive.

This chain joins TRBV15 and TRBJ1-1; 8 bases fit TRBD1. Germline CDR1 LNHNV, CDR2 YYDKDF (reference sequence). Unmatched junction bases numbered 15, after V lost 3 bases and J lost 6 bases. CDR3 length equals 17 residues. Here the CDR3 reads CATSSPILGDRRSEAFF. CDR3 nucleotides: TGTGCCACCAGCAGTCCGATACTTGGGGACAGGAGGTCTGAAGCTTTCTTT.

The rearrangement links TRBV29-1 to TRBJ1-2; D not certain. The ends were cut back, 7 bases at V and 5 bases at J, with 14 bases in the middle. The CDR3 covers 12 residues. CDR1 and CDR2 (germline): SQVTM, ANQGSEA. CDR3 DNA: TGCAGCGCCGAAGCGGTAGAATATGGCTACACCTTC. Translated: CSAEAVEYGYTF.

This chain joins TRBV16 and TRBJ1-5; perhaps TRBD1 as D (6 bases). The germline CDR1 and CDR2 sequences are KGHSY and FQNENV. CDR3 length: 15 residues. The germline V and J ends were trimmed by 2 bases and 4 bases, with 12 bases remaining between them. The CDR3 is CASSQAATGNQPQHF. The CDR3 DNA sequence: TGTGCCAGCAGCCAAGCCGCAACAGGGAATCAGCCCCAGCATTTT. The whole variable domain, remainder taken from reference TRBV16 and TRBJ1-5, is GEEVAQTPKHLVRGEGQKAKLYCAPIKGHSYVFWYQQVLKNEFKFLISFQNENVFDETGMPKERFSAKCLPNSPCSLEIQATKLEDSAVYFCASSQAATGNQPQHFGDGTRLSIL.

The genes are TRBV7-8 and TRBJ1-3; tentative D call: TRBD1 (6 bases). This CDR3 is 17 amino acids long. V lost 6 bases and J lost 3, with 21 bases in between. Looked up from germline, CDR1 is SGHVS and CDR2 is FQNEAQ. The CDR3 loop reads CASRRGGADYLGNTIYF. CDR3 bases: TGTGCCAGCAGACGCGGGGGGGCGGACTACCTTGGAAACACCATATATTTT. The whole variable domain, remainder taken from reference TRBV7-8 and TRBJ1-3, is GAGVSQSPRYKVAKRGQDVALRCDPISGHVSLFWYQQALGQGPEFLTYFQNEAQLDKSGLPSDRFFAERPEGSVSTLKIQRTQQEDSAVYLCASRRGGADYLGNTIYFGEGSWLTVV.

The chain combines TRBV14 with TRBJ2-1, with 8 bases identical to TRBD2. The V gene end was trimmed by 1 base and the J gene end by 7 bases; junction bases not matched to a gene: 12. Germline lookup yields CDR1 SGHDN and CDR2 FVKESK. The CDR3 has 17 residues. The DNA of the CDR3 is TGTGCCAGCAGCCAAGGGTTGTCAGCGGGGGTGTTGAATGAGCAGTTCTTC. This codes for CASSQGLSAGVLNEQFF.

The V call is TRBV11-2, the J call TRBJ2-1, with 8 bases aligning to TRBD2. This CDR3 comprises 15 residues. Losses at the gene ends were 4 bases for V and 0 bases for J; bases not matched to a gene: 2. Germline V CDR1 and CDR2: SGHAT, FQNNGV. In DNA form, the CDR3 reads TGTGCCAGCAGCTCGAGCGGGAGCTCCTACAATGAGCAGTTCTTC. Protein sequence: CASSSSGSSYNEQFF.

The rearrangement uses TRBV7-9 and TRBJ2-1; D is perhaps TRBD1 (6 bases). Germline CDR1 and CDR2: SEHNR and FQNEAQ (reference sequence). Trimming shortened V by 5 bases and J by 5 bases, and 22 bases separated the two germline ends. CDR3 length: 17 amino acids. This chain's CDR3 is CASSGKNRASPDNEQFF. CDR3 nucleotides: TGTGCCAGCAGCGGAAAGAACAGGGCTTCCCCTGACAATGAGCAGTTCTTC.

This clone has a count of ten or more. The chain links TRBV6-6 to TRBJ1-1; 8 bases fit TRBD1. CDR1 is MNHNY and CDR2 is SVGAGI in the germline V gene (reference sequence). Trimming at V came to 5 bases and at J to 8 bases, leaving 13 bases not matched to a gene. The CDR3 runs to 15 residues. The CDR3 loop is CASSRGQGGAEEAFF. CDR3 coding DNA: TGTGCCAGCAGTCGCGGACAGGGAGGAGCGGAGGAAGCTTTCTTT.

The chain links TRBV7-3 to TRBJ2-1; TRBD2 agrees at 10 bases. Germline loops: CDR1 SGHTA, CDR2 FQGTGA. The ends lost 5 bases at V and 6 bases at J; junction bases unmatched: 7. The CDR3 contains 15 residues. CDR3 nucleotides: TGTGCCAGCAGCCCAACTAGCGGGGTGATCAATGAGCAGTTCTTC. Translation: CASSPTSGVINEQFF.

The rearrangement links TRBV6-5 to TRBJ1-2; no firm D call. V was shortened by 2 bases and J by 8 bases, with 12 bases between the two germline ends. The CDR3 length is 13 residues. Germline V gene lookup returns CDR1 MNHEY and CDR2 SVGAGI. As DNA, the CDR3 is TGTGCCAGCAGTTACAGGGAGGAAGGCGGCTACACCTTC. Translating gives CASSYREEGGYTF.

This sequence joins TRBV19 and TRBJ2-6; TRBD2 matches 7 bases. The length of the CDR3 is 20 residues. Unmatched junction bases numbered 18, after V lost 5 bases and J lost 2 bases. CDR1 LNHDA and CDR2 SQIVND come from the germline V gene (reference sequence). CDR3 nucleotides: TGTGCCAGTAGTGTCCGGGGGGACTTTGCCCTCGTGGCTGGGGCCAACGTCCTGACTTTC. It specifies CASSVRGDFALVAGANVLTF.